Following are 2 T cell receptor beta chains from one sample sequenced in a study of blood T cell repertoires in COVID-19. Using immunoSEQ multiplex PCR, the repertoire was profiled, and TCRdb retains in-frame clones only, with some absent. The sample carries about 330,000 clones, roughly 87% recorded once. The sequencing sample was made of peripheral blood. Receptor source: a man between 25 and 39 years old with COVID-19, enrolled during active disease.

This clone was detected a few times. This chain uses TRBV5-6 with TRBJ2-1; possibly TRBD1 for D (6 bases). Germline lookup yields CDR1 SGHDT and CDR2 YYEEEE. The V and J ends lost 4 bases and 10 bases respectively, with 9 bases between them. The CDR3 totals 11 residues. CDR3 bases: TGTGCCAGCAGCGTCGGGACAGAGCAGTTCTTC. Its protein is CASSVGTEQFF.

This clone was recorded a few times. As DNA, the CDR3 is TGTGCCAGCTCACCAGGACTAGCGGGATTACGGGGAGATACGCAGTATTTT. Its translation is CASSPGLAGLRGDTQYF. This chain links TRBV18 with TRBJ2-3; 12 bases agree with TRBD2. Germline CDR1 KGHSH, CDR2 LQKENI. This CDR3 comprises 17 residues. J was trimmed by 5 bases and V by 2 bases; bases with no gene match: 8.